This TCR beta chain came from a study of spatial heterogeneity in lung cancer (dated by TCRdb to about 2019). Turning to the overall study: Beta-chain transcripts were consistently detected in greater numbers than alpha-chain transcripts, which likely reflects a higher abundance of beta-chain transcripts. Nonsynonymous mutation counts, determined by whole-exome sequencing of tumor tissue, were related to features of the TCR repertoire. At surgery, both alpha and beta chains were TCR-sequenced in more than 200 tumor regions, fewer than 65 matched nontumor lung samples and a few dozen PBMC samples. TCR alpha and beta repertoires were quantitatively compared across multiple tumor regions, matched nontumor lung and blood in non-small cell lung cancer. TCR transcript counts in tumor regions correlated strongly with a T cell transcriptional module score from matched bulk RNA-seq. In the raw uncorrected reads, each unique combination of TCR and UMI appeared on average more than ten times. Overall study results and their limits: Confirming at a functional level the hypothesis that regional TCRs recognize regional mutations was considered to require additional single-cell paired TCR alpha and beta sequencing. TCR-seq coverage of tumor T cells was estimated at only approximately 7% for alpha chains and approximately 12% for beta chains. The number of expanded intratumoral alpha and beta TCRs correlated with the tumor nonsynonymous mutation count. The count of ubiquitous expanded TCRs correlated with the count of ubiquitous nonsynonymous mutations, and the count of regional expanded TCRs correlated with the count of regional nonsynonymous mutations.

This clonotype counts as large (0.1 to 1%). No cognate antigen has been identified for it. Base qualities are missing; no much larger clone stands one base away. Receptor libraries were prepared by 5' RACE. The sample was run on a NextSeq 500. To allow correction of PCR and sequencing errors, the TCR library protocol tagged every TCR cDNA molecule with a unique molecular identifier. The authors' pipeline ran thus. TCR identification, UMI-based error correction and CDR3 extraction were all carried out with Decombinator tools. TCRs above a frequency of 2 per 1,000, corresponding to the top 1% of the tumor frequency distribution, were defined as expanded. Expanded tumor TCRs were classed as regional if statistically deemed absent (corrected P<0.05) from at least one tumor region, otherwise ubiquitous. Each repertoire was subsampled 100 times to 5,000 TCRs, after which Renyi diversity was computed with the R vegan package. To build CDR3 similarity networks, amino acid triplet string-kernel similarity was used, and CDR3s were connected when their pairwise similarity was above 0.82. The public reads were reanalyzed by TCRdb: fastp trimming at Q25, MiXCR alignment, in-frame beta chains only. Entries that share a CDR3 protein sequence are merged under the most common genes and DNA. TCRdb's processing, not the authors' own work, is the source of the V and J calls. This sample holds under 1,500 distinct CDR3 sequences; about 18% were observed only once. The ten largest clones represent 40% to 45% of the sample.

The sample's time point label, in plain terms: sample taken at primary tumor resection. Samples were obtained from roughly 72 patients with early-stage, untreated non-small cell lung cancer from the lung TRACERx cohort. Whole RNA extracted from tumor and nontumor lung tissue, or from cryopreserved PBMC samples, was used for TCR sequencing without cell sorting. Only patients with enough RNA available from two or more tumor regions were chosen for TCR sequencing. Before being selected, tumor and adjacent nontumor lung specimens were reviewed by a lung pathologist. Measured from the cysteine to the phenylalanine, the CDR3 is 12 residues long. The entry retains the CDR3 DNA only, 36 bases that are in frame from base 1. V lost 5 bases and J lost 5 bases; the stretch between them is 10 bases long. Taken from the germline V gene, the CDR1 and CDR2 loops are SGHAT and FQNNGV.

The TCR comes from a male donor with early-stage non-small cell lung cancer. This material consisted of lung tumor tissue, taken at surgery. The sequence is built from TRBV11-2 and TRBJ2-7; the D segment could be TRBD1, given 6 matching bases. The DNA is as follows: TGTGCCAGCAGCCAGGGGCTGAACGAGCAGTACTTC. Its translation is CASSQGLNEQYF.